A selection of T cell receptor beta chains follows, all from one sample in a study of CD8+CD57+ T cells in acquired aplastic anemia. TCRdb re-called the reads with MiXCR, one entry per CDR3 protein. There are approximately 220,000 distinct CDR3 sequences in the sample; approximately 51% occur only once, and less than 20% lies in the top ten. Sequencing was done on a sample of sorted CD4+, CD8+, or CD8+CD57+ T cells (not recorded which) from PBMCs. The receptors stem from a human donor with aplastic anemia. The CDR3 runs from the conserved cysteine through the conserved F or W. A D gene is named only where the DNA matches it firmly. Only some rows state a clone size, as once, few, many or a class for expanded clones.

CDR3 length: 16
clone size: NA
D gene: TRBD2
J gene: TRBJ2-1
V gene: TRBV2
CDR3 DNA: TGTGCCAGCAGTGAGATTAGCGGGGGGCAGGACAATGAGCAGTTCTTC
CDR3 protein: CASSEISGGQDNEQFF

CDR3 length: 14
clone size: NA
D gene: NA
J gene: TRBJ2-3
V gene: TRBV19
CDR3 DNA: TGTGCCAACAGTTCCTGGGGGGGCACAGATACGCAGTATTTT
CDR3 protein: CANSSWGGTDTQYF

CDR3 length: 13
clone size: many
D gene: TRBD1
J gene: TRBJ1-2
V gene: TRBV3-1
CDR3 DNA: TGTGCCAGCAGACTGCAGGGGGCGGAGGGCTACACCTTC
CDR3 protein: CASRLQGAEGYTF

CDR3 length: 13
clone size: NA
D gene: NA
J gene: TRBJ2-1
V gene: TRBV7-3
CDR3 DNA: TGTGCCAGCAGTGACTCGGAGAACAATGAGCAGTTCTTC
CDR3 protein: CASSDSENNEQFF

CDR3 length: 19
clone size: NA
D gene: TRBD1
J gene: TRBJ1-1
V gene: TRBV9
CDR3 DNA: TGTGCCAGCAGTTACAGTGTCGGTACAGGGGGCGTGACGTACACTGAAGCTTTCTTT
CDR3 protein: CASSYSVGTGGVTYTEAFF

CDR3 length: 15
clone size: many
D gene: NA
J gene: TRBJ1-6
V gene: TRBV4-1
CDR3 DNA: TGCGCCAGCAGCCCCCCATTCCCCCCGGGGTCACCCCTCCACTTT
CDR3 protein: CASSPPFPPGSPLHF

CDR3 length: 13
clone size: many
D gene: NA
J gene: TRBJ2-1
V gene: TRBV19
CDR3 DNA: TGTGCCAGTAGTATCGGCACGAACAATGAGCAGTTCTTC
CDR3 protein: CASSIGTNNEQFF

CDR3 length: 14
clone size: NA
D gene: NA
J gene: TRBJ2-5
V gene: TRBV25-1
CDR3 DNA: TGTGCCAGCGGAGAAATGAAGGGGGTAGAGACCCAGTACTTC
CDR3 protein: CASGEMKGVETQYF

CDR3 length: 14
clone size: NA
D gene: NA
J gene: TRBJ2-2
V gene: TRBV6-5
CDR3 DNA: TGTGCCAGCAGCCAGGGGGGGTTCACCGGGGAGCTGTTTTTT
CDR3 protein: CASSQGGFTGELFF

CDR3 length: 14
clone size: many
D gene: NA
J gene: TRBJ1-5
V gene: TRBV6-5
CDR3 DNA: TGTGCCAGCAGTTACAGCTCGGCCGGTCAGCCCCAGCATTTT
CDR3 protein: CASSYSSAGQPQHF

CDR3 length: 13
clone size: many
D gene: NA
J gene: TRBJ1-2
V gene: TRBV2
CDR3 DNA: TGTGCCAGCAGTGAGCAGGGGTTCTATGGCTACACCTTC
CDR3 protein: CASSEQGFYGYTF

CDR3 length: 15
clone size: NA
D gene: NA
J gene: TRBJ1-5
V gene: TRBV7-9
CDR3 DNA: TGTGCCAGCAGCTTAGTCGTGGGAAAGGGTCAGCCCCAGCATTTT
CDR3 protein: CASSLVVGKGQPQHF

CDR3 length: 13
clone size: NA
D gene: NA
J gene: TRBJ2-7
V gene: TRBV19
CDR3 DNA: TGTGCCAGCAGCCAAGTGGGTCGGGCCGAGCAGTACTTC
CDR3 protein: CASSQVGRAEQYF

CDR3 length: 15
clone size: NA
D gene: TRBD1
J gene: TRBJ2-7
V gene: TRBV6-4
CDR3 DNA: TGTACCAGCAGTGACGAGGCGGACAGGGGGTACGAGCAGTACTTC
CDR3 protein: CTSSDEADRGYEQYF

CDR3 length: 17
clone size: many
D gene: TRBD1
J gene: TRBJ2-3
V gene: TRBV9
CDR3 DNA: TGTGCCAGCAGCTTATTAGGGGACAGGGGGATCACAGATACGCAGTATTTT
CDR3 protein: CASSLLGDRGITDTQYF

CDR3 length: 14
clone size: many
D gene: TRBD1
J gene: TRBJ1-6
V gene: TRBV6-5
CDR3 DNA: TGTGCCAGCAGCCGGGACAGTGGCGATTCACCCCTCCACTTT
CDR3 protein: CASSRDSGDSPLHF

CDR3 length: 15
clone size: many
D gene: TRBD1
J gene: TRBJ1-5
V gene: TRBV20-1
CDR3 DNA: TGCAGTGCTAAAGGCGACAGGGTGGGGCAACAGCCCCAGCATTTT
CDR3 protein: CSAKGDRVGQQPQHF

CDR3 length: 12
clone size: few
D gene: NA
J gene: TRBJ2-7
V gene: TRBV19
CDR3 DNA: TGTGCCAGTACCTCGGACGGGTACGAGCAGTACTTC
CDR3 protein: CASTSDGYEQYF

CDR3 length: 16
clone size: few
D gene: NA
J gene: TRBJ2-3
V gene: TRBV7-3
CDR3 DNA: TGTGCCAGCAGCCCTCTGGGAGGGGGCAGAATAGGTACGCAGTATTTT
CDR3 protein: CASSPLGGGRIGTQYF

CDR3 length: 12
clone size: NA
D gene: NA
J gene: TRBJ2-7
V gene: TRBV2
CDR3 DNA: TGTGCTAGCAGTGAACGGAAGTACGCGCAGTACTTC
CDR3 protein: CASSERKYAQYF

CDR3 length: 16
clone size: NA
D gene: NA
J gene: TRBJ1-5
V gene: TRBV5-8
CDR3 DNA: TGTGCCAGCAGCTTGGGGGGGGGGTTCAGCCCCGGAGCCCAGCATTTT
CDR3 protein: CASSLGGGFSPGAQHF

CDR3 length: 17
clone size: NA
D gene: NA
J gene: TRBJ2-3
V gene: TRBV19
CDR3 DNA: TGTGCCAGTATCGAGGGGATCCAGGGGTTGCGCACAGATACGCAGTATTTT
CDR3 protein: CASIEGIQGLRTDTQYF

CDR3 length: 14
clone size: NA
D gene: TRBD1
J gene: TRBJ1-5
V gene: TRBV6-1
CDR3 DNA: TGTGCCAGCAGGGAGACAGGGGGCAATCAGCCCCAGCATTTT
CDR3 protein: CASRETGGNQPQHF

CDR3 length: 13
clone size: NA
D gene: NA
J gene: TRBJ1-2
V gene: TRBV7-8
CDR3 DNA: TGTGCTAGCCACATAGGACCTAACTATGGCTACACCTTC
CDR3 protein: CASHIGPNYGYTF

CDR3 length: 14
clone size: NA
D gene: TRBD2
J gene: TRBJ2-5
V gene: TRBV20-1
CDR3 DNA: TGCAGTGCTGGGGGGGGGACCCGCCAAGAGACCCAGTACTTC
CDR3 protein: CSAGGGTRQETQYF

CDR3 length: 19
clone size: NA
D gene: NA
J gene: TRBJ1-5
V gene: TRBV12-3/TRBV12-4
CDR3 DNA: TGTGCCAGCAGCCTTTCGGATCTTTTGGGGGACACCCATAATCAGCCCCAGCATTTT
CDR3 protein: CASSLSDLLGDTHNQPQHF

CDR3 length: 15
clone size: many
D gene: TRBD1
J gene: TRBJ1-1
V gene: TRBV5-1
CDR3 DNA: TGCGCCAGCAGCTCAGAGACAGGGGGGAGCGCTGAAGCTTTCTTT
CDR3 protein: CASSSETGGSAEAFF

CDR3 length: 15
clone size: NA
D gene: NA
J gene: TRBJ2-1
V gene: TRBV6-5
CDR3 DNA: TGTGCCAGCAGGGCCCCCGAGAGGAATTACAATGAGCAGTTCTTC
CDR3 protein: CASRAPERNYNEQFF

CDR3 length: 18
clone size: NA
D gene: NA
J gene: TRBJ2-5
V gene: TRBV9
CDR3 DNA: TGTGCCAGCAGCCCTACCGCAAGAAGTTCCGCGATCGGAGAGACCCAGTACTTC
CDR3 protein: CASSPTARSSAIGETQYF

CDR3 length: 13
clone size: NA
D gene: NA
J gene: TRBJ1-2
V gene: TRBV19
CDR3 DNA: TGTGCCAGTATCCCTCGATACAACTATGGCTACACCTTC
CDR3 protein: CASIPRYNYGYTF

CDR3 length: 17
clone size: once
D gene: TRBD2
J gene: TRBJ2-1
V gene: TRBV7-9
CDR3 DNA: TGTGCCAGCAGCTTCTCGACTAGCGGGGGGCCGGGCAATGAGCAGTTCTTC
CDR3 protein: CASSFSTSGGPGNEQFF

CDR3 length: 18
clone size: many
D gene: NA
J gene: TRBJ1-5
V gene: TRBV30
CDR3 DNA: TGTGCCTGGAGTGCCGCCTCGGGGGCGAATGTTCCCAAACAGCCCCAGCATTTT
CDR3 protein: CAWSAASGANVPKQPQHF

CDR3 length: 16
clone size: NA
D gene: NA
J gene: TRBJ1-6
V gene: TRBV11-2
CDR3 DNA: TGTGCCAGCAGCTTGGGGGAAGGGACAAGCAATTCACCCCCCCACTTT
CDR3 protein: CASSLGEGTSNSPPHF

CDR3 length: 15
clone size: NA
D gene: NA
J gene: TRBJ2-7
V gene: TRBV7-2
CDR3 DNA: TGTGCCAGCAGCTTAAACCTGATGGGCTCCTACGAGCAGTACTTC
CDR3 protein: CASSLNLMGSYEQYF

CDR3 length: 16
clone size: NA
D gene: NA
J gene: TRBJ2-7
V gene: TRBV4-3
CDR3 DNA: TGCGCCAGCAGCCAGATCGCGGAGGACAGCACCTACGAGCAGTACTTC
CDR3 protein: CASSQIAEDSTYEQYF

CDR3 length: 16
clone size: once
D gene: NA
J gene: TRBJ1-1
V gene: TRBV29-1
CDR3 DNA: TGCAGCGTTGAAGGCCAGGGCGAGGGTTGGGACACTGAAGCTTTCTTT
CDR3 protein: CSVEGQGEGWDTEAFF

CDR3 length: 15
clone size: once
D gene: TRBD2
J gene: TRBJ2-1
V gene: TRBV15
CDR3 DNA: TGTGCCACCGTGGAGGCGGGGGGATCCTACAATGAGCAGTTCTTC
CDR3 protein: CATVEAGGSYNEQFF

CDR3 length: 13
clone size: many
D gene: NA
J gene: TRBJ2-7
V gene: TRBV24-1
CDR3 DNA: TGTGCCACCAGTGAGACCCAGGGAGGCGAGCAGTACTTC
CDR3 protein: CATSETQGGEQYF

CDR3 length: 13
clone size: NA
D gene: NA
J gene: TRBJ1-4
V gene: TRBV2
CDR3 DNA: TGTGCCAGCAGTGAAGCAACTAATGAAAAACTGTTTTTT
CDR3 protein: CASSEATNEKLFF

CDR3 length: 15
clone size: many
D gene: TRBD1
J gene: TRBJ1-1
V gene: TRBV19
CDR3 DNA: TGTGCCAGTAGTAACAGGGGGCTCGACGACACTGAAGCTTTCTTT
CDR3 protein: CASSNRGLDDTEAFF

CDR3 length: 15
clone size: NA
D gene: NA
J gene: TRBJ2-7
V gene: TRBV5-8
CDR3 DNA: TGTGCCAGCAGCTTGCGGGGGGCCAAGGGCTACGAGCAGTACTTC
CDR3 protein: CASSLRGAKGYEQYF

CDR3 length: 14
clone size: many
D gene: NA
J gene: TRBJ1-3
V gene: TRBV12-3/TRBV12-4
CDR3 DNA: TGTGCCAGCAGTCCCACAGGGTCTGGAAACACCATATATTTT
CDR3 protein: CASSPTGSGNTIYF

CDR3 length: 18
clone size: many
D gene: NA
J gene: TRBJ1-4
V gene: TRBV2
CDR3 DNA: TGTGCCAGCAGTATCCCGCGGGAGGGGATCGCAACTAATGAAAAACTGTTTTTT
CDR3 protein: CASSIPREGIATNEKLFF

CDR3 length: 16
clone size: NA
D gene: TRBD2
J gene: TRBJ2-1
V gene: TRBV11-2
CDR3 DNA: TGTGCCAGCAGCTTAGGGCCGCAGCGGGGGGGCGATGAGCAGTTCTTC
CDR3 protein: CASSLGPQRGGDEQFF